A selection of T cell receptor beta chains follows, all from one sample in a study of blood T cell repertoires in COVID-19. Only in-frame clones appear in the TCRdb table, and some are missing; sequencing was by immunoSEQ multiplex PCR. The sample yields 150,000 to 180,000 clones, around 83% seen once. The specimen sequenced was peripheral blood. Source of these receptors: a woman in her sixties or seventies with COVID-19, enrolled during active disease. The CDR3 runs from the conserved cysteine through the conserved F or W. The D gene is left open where the match is weak. A row's size may be missing; if present it is once, few, many or a size class.

CASSASHSSGNTIYF	TGTGCCAGCAGCGCGAGCCATTCTTCTGGAAACACCATATATTTT	TRBJ1-3	-	TRBV6-5	-
CASSLPGLAGVSDTQYF	TGCGCCAGCAGCCTCCCGGGACTAGCGGGAGTTTCGGATACGCAGTATTTT	TRBJ2-3	TRBD2	TRBV5-1	-
CASSQAGTGGNQPQHF	TGTGCCAGCAGCCAAGCCGGGACAGGGGGCAATCAGCCCCAGCATTTT	TRBJ1-5	TRBD1	TRBV3-1/TRBV3-2	-
CASSQASSGNTIYF	TGTGCCAGCTCCCAGGCGTCCTCTGGAAACACCATATATTTT	TRBJ1-3	-	TRBV6-5	-
CASSPVGGGTEAFF	TGTGCCAGCAGCCCCGTCGGGGGAGGAACTGAAGCTTTCTTT	TRBJ1-1	-	TRBV7-2	-
CASSPGDRGLTEAFF	TGTGCCAGCAGCCCCGGGGACAGGGGGCTCACTGAAGCTTTCTTT	TRBJ1-1	TRBD1	TRBV2	-
CASGEQGNSGNTIYF	TGTGCCAGCGGGGAACAGGGGAACTCTGGAAACACCATATATTTT	TRBJ1-3	TRBD1	TRBV2	once
CASSPRRTGASEQFF	TGTGCCAGCAGTCCCCGCCGGACAGGGGCAAGCGAGCAGTTCTTC	TRBJ2-1	TRBD1	TRBV27	-
CATSAYTGQGTIYNEQFF	TGTGCCACCAGTGCCTACACGGGACAGGGAACTATCTACAATGAGCAGTTCTTC	TRBJ2-1	TRBD1	TRBV24-1	-
CASSRMDSPHYGYTF	TGTGCCAGCAGCCGAATGGACAGTCCTCACTATGGCTACACCTTC	TRBJ1-2	-	TRBV14	-
CASSLDGQTYEQYF	TGCGCCAGCAGCTTGGATGGACAGACCTACGAGCAGTACTTC	TRBJ2-7	-	TRBV5-1	-
CSASLRGGNQPQHF	TGCAGTGCTAGTCTGCGGGGAGGCAATCAGCCCCAGCATTTT	TRBJ1-5	-	TRBV20-1	-
CASSKLAGGPNEQFF	TGTGCCAGCAGCAAGCTAGCGGGAGGGCCAAATGAGCAGTTCTTC	TRBJ2-1	TRBD2	TRBV6-2/TRBV6-3	-
CASSYSGGRSYTF	TGTGCCAGCAGTTACTCAGGGGGACGGAGCTACACCTTC	TRBJ1-2	-	TRBV6-5	-
CASTGQGATNEKLFF	TGCGCCAGCACGGGACAGGGGGCAACTAATGAAAAACTGTTTTTT	TRBJ1-4	TRBD1	TRBV5-1	-
CASSLVPSGNHEQFF	TGTGCCAGCAGCTTGGTACCTAGCGGGAATCATGAGCAGTTCTTC	TRBJ2-1	TRBD2	TRBV5-4	-
CASSTGGRWNLGSNQPQHF	TGTGCCAGCTCCACCGGGGGACGTTGGAACCTTGGGAGCAATCAGCCCCAGCATTTT	TRBJ1-5	-	TRBV18	-
CASSPLLGGSTYGYTF	TGTGCCAGCAGCCCTCTCCTGGGGGGATCTACCTATGGCTACACCTTC	TRBJ1-2	-	TRBV7-3	-
CASSKQGWGNEKLFF	TGCGCCAGCAGCAAACAGGGTTGGGGTAATGAAAAACTGTTTTTT	TRBJ1-4	-	TRBV5-1	-
CASNSDRNTEAFF	TGTGCCAGCAACTCAGACAGGAACACTGAAGCTTTCTTT	TRBJ1-1	-	TRBV12-3/TRBV12-4	once
CASSQLGRGGELFF	TGCGCCAGCAGCCAGCTAGGCAGGGGCGGGGAGCTGTTTTTT	TRBJ2-2	-	TRBV5-1	-
CASSSRGNYGYTF	TGTGCCAGCAGCTCCAGGGGGAACTATGGCTACACCTTC	TRBJ1-2	TRBD1	TRBV5-6	-
CASRTGGDYGYTF	TGTGCCAGCAGGACAGGGGGCGACTATGGCTACACCTTC	TRBJ1-2	TRBD1	TRBV28	-
CASSKAVGGNSPLHF	TGTGCCAGCAGCAAAGCGGTAGGGGGCAACTCACCCCTCCACTTT	TRBJ1-6	-	TRBV21-1	-
CASRPDRVPYNEQFF	TGTGCCAGCAGGCCCGACAGGGTTCCCTACAATGAGCAGTTCTTC	TRBJ2-1	TRBD1	TRBV27	-
CASSLTYRDGYTF	TGTGCCAGCAGCCTGACTTACAGGGATGGCTACACCTTC	TRBJ1-2	-	TRBV7-2	-
CASSYGGGNHNEQFF	TGTGCCAGCAGTTACGGAGGGGGCAATCACAATGAGCAGTTCTTC	TRBJ2-1	-	TRBV6-5	-
CASGLGLSQGGYEQYF	TGTGCTAGTGGTTTGGGCCTTTCACAAGGCGGCTACGAGCAGTACTTC	TRBJ2-7	-	TRBV12-5	once